A single sample is the source of the 4 T cell receptor beta chains below, sequenced in a study of metastatic and nonmetastatic thyroid tumors (dated by TCRdb to about 2020). The library was obtained by PCR. Sequencing relied on an Illumina HiSeq 4000. The public reads were quality trimmed at Q25 with fastp and then assembled into clones with MiXCR by TCRdb, keeping productive beta chains. This sample is represented by approximately 15,000 clones; less than 25% of them were singletons. The ten most abundant clones make up roughly 7% of the sample. No treatment had been received by any patient before thyroid surgery. Sequenced: adjacent normal tissue. The source of these receptors is a female donor with papillary thyroid cancer or a benign thyroid nodule (not recorded which). Some clones in this sample may be carry-over from other donors' samples.

Comments on this clone: At one end, the junction sequence differs from germline, possibly due to a read error. The chain links TRBV28 to TRBJ2-5; no reliable D call. Germline CDR1 is MDHEN and CDR2 is SYDVKM. CDR3 length: 13 amino acids. CDR3 bases: TGTTCCAGCGCGCCTAGTTTCGGGGAGACCCAGTACTTC. Its protein is CSSAPSFGETQYF.

This chain links TRBV6-1 with TRBJ1-1, with D tentatively TRBD1 (5 bases). There are 17 residues in the CDR3. Germline CDR1 reads MNHNS; CDR2 reads SASEGT. CDR3 residues: CAKTYRGRRLYLTEAFF. As DNA, the CDR3 is TGTGCAAAAACCTACCGGGGCAGGCGGCTTTACTTGACTGAAGCTTTCTTT.

On this clone: A much larger clone is a single base away; this may be a read error. This chain uses TRBV11-2 with TRBJ2-4, with D tentatively TRBD1 (6 bases). CDR3 size: 15 residues. The germline V gene has CDR1 SGHAT and CDR2 FQNNGV. The CDR3 reads CASSRITGSKNIQCF. CDR3 sequence (DNA): TGTGCCAGCAGCCGGATCACAGGGTCCAAAAACATTCAGTGCTTC.

There are a few counts of this clone. This chain joins TRBV6-1 and TRBJ1-2, with 7 bases lining up with TRBD1. The CDR3 covers 15 residues. The germline V gene has CDR1 MNHNS and CDR2 SASEGT. V was clipped by 6 bases and J by 3 bases; unmatched bases: 10. The CDR3, as DNA: TGTGCCAGCAGCACCCCGGGACAGCTACACTATGGCTACACCTTC. This translates into CASSTPGQLHYGYTF.